This entry describes one T cell receptor beta chain. Its antigen remains unidentified. Base-call qualities are not available, and no considerably larger clone is one nucleotide away. TCRbeta CDR3 regions were amplified from genomic DNA by means of the immunoSEQ Assay, a bias-controlled multiplex PCR. As for how the authors treated the data: The number of nucleated cells in each sample was estimated by amplification of reference gene primers within the assay. To quantify the absolute abundance of each unique TCRbeta CDR3 rearrangement, sequence reads were collapsed and filtered. For each sample, productive Simpson clonality was calculated as the square root of Simpson's diversity index across productive rearrangements. TCRdb limited this immuneACCESS table to in-frame rearrangements with V and J called. A share of clones is missing; checked studies link under half to unresolved V genes, and the rest is unexplained. V, J and clone size are those of that table, while D and trimming were read from the DNA. The sample table records 150,000 or so clones; less than 85% of these occur just once. Jointly, the top ten make up roughly 6.4% of the sample.

These data are taken from a study of blood T cell repertoires in COVID-19 (dated by TCRdb to the early 2020s). Study-level background: Samples from collaborators originated in the United States, Italy and Spain and spanned both the acute and convalescent phases of COVID-19. The prospective study material was composed of cDNA or gDNA derived from T cells, B-cell-depleted T cells, or PBMCs. Deeply sampled blood TCRbeta repertoires from subjects exposed to, actively infected with, or recovered from COVID-19 were included in the dataset. The repertoires were released in a freely available public database meant as a resource for research on the immune response to SARS-CoV-2. The samples were drawn from the first 160 participants of the ongoing ImmuneRACE study and from 1,254 subjects provided by 6 global collaborators. A de-identified subject ID, COVID-19 status, age in years and sex were almost always included in the sample metadata. HLA class I and class II types, where available, came from metadata supplied by the sample provider rather than from assay-based typing. Here is what the overall study found, with its caveats: How much clinical and demographic metadata was included differed by source and by participant, and the metadata was provided uncurated.

One collaborating source in Seattle enrolled patients during active infection and followed them longitudinally through the course of disease. Collaborating institutions collected whole blood in K2EDTA tubes following their own protocols. For TCRbeta analysis, collaborators shipped samples in one of three forms: frozen whole blood, isolated PBMCs, or DNA extracted from either of those sample types. The CDR3 sequence holds 12 residues, the cysteine and phenylalanine included. The sequence is cut down to CDR3 DNA, 36 bases in frame from base 1. Trimming at the junction amounts to 1 base on V and 13 bases on J, and the germline ends lie 13 bases apart.

The receptor was isolated from a woman between 35 and 50 years old with COVID-19, enrolled during active disease. The V and J genes are TRBV12-3 or TRBV12-4 and TRBJ1-2; TRBD1 is a weak D gene call, 5 bases matching. Sequencing input: peripheral blood. The sequenced DNA is TGTGCCAGCAGTTTAGTTGGCGGGGCTGGCACCTTC. Translated, it reads CASSLVGGAGTF.